This note documents a single TCR beta chain sequence. The antigen remains unidentified. The sample belongs to a study of T cell responses to AZD1222 COVID-19 vaccine. TCRdb keeps only in-frame clones here, not all; method: immunoSEQ multiplex PCR. The sample includes some 110,000 clones, 85% to 90% seen only once; the top ten take 40% to 55%. Study-wide results and limits: Only 6 or 7 AZD1222 recipients tested seropositive at baseline. Clonal diversity may have been underestimated in mostly white British donors.

CDR1 is MDHEN, CDR2 SYDVKM, per germline. V was pared by 5 bases and J by 0 bases, with 10 bases between. The CDR3 consists of 14 residues. Both about-4-week and about-12-week second-dose recipients were combined. This sequence was found in an adult who received the AZD1222 COVID-19 vaccine. The chain recombines TRBV28 with TRBJ1-1, with D uncertain. The sample here was peripheral blood, taken 28 days after the second AZD1222 dose. Here the CDR3 reads CASSANQLNTEAFF. CDR3 coding DNA: TGTGCCAGCAGTGCAAATCAGTTGAACACTGAAGCTTTCTTT. Combining the CDR3 with reference TRBV28 and TRBJ1-1 gives the whole variable domain DVKVTQSSRYLVKRTGEKVFLECVQDMDHENMFWYRQDPGLGLRLIYFSYDVKMKEKGDIPEGYSVSREKKERFSLILESASTNQTSMYLCASSANQLNTEAFFGQGTRLTVV.